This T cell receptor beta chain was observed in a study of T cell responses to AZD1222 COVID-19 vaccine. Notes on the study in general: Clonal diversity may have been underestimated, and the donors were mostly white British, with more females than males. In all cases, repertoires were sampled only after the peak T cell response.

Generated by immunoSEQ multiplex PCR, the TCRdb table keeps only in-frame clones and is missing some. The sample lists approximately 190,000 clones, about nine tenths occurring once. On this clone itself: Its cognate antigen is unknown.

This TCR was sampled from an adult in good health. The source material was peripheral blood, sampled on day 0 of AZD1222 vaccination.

The CDR3 loop reads CATSRARTGGDEKLFF. CDR3 nucleotides: TGTGCCACCAGCAGAGCTAGGACAGGGGGCGATGAAAAACTGTTTTTT. The chain employs TRBV15 and TRBJ1-4; 11 nucleotides align to TRBD1. The CDR3 has 16 residues. CDR1 and CDR2 from the germline V gene are LNHNV and YYDKDF (reference sequence). After removal of 1 base from V and 6 bases from J, the junction contained 4 bases not matched to a gene. The variable domain in full, with the rest retrieved from reference TRBV15 and TRBJ1-4, is DAMVIQNPRYQVTQFGKPVTLSCSQTLNHNVMYWYQQKSSQAPKLLFHYYDKDFNNEADTPDNFQSRRPNTSFCFLDIRSPGLGDTAMYLCATSRARTGGDEKLFFGSGTQLSVL.